The 20 T cell receptor beta chains presented below share a single source sample, sequenced in a study of T cell responses to AZD1222 COVID-19 vaccine. Repertoires were generated with immunoSEQ multiplex PCR, while TCRdb's copy carries only in-frame clones and drops some. The sample records 150,000 or so clones, around nine tenths being singletons. The material was peripheral blood, obtained on day 0 of AZD1222 vaccination. The receptors originated from an adult in good health.

The chain recombines TRBV4-2 with TRBJ2-3, with 13 bases that match TRBD2. J was trimmed by 7 bases and V by 1 base; bases with no gene match: 11. Germline V gives CDR1 LGHNA, CDR2 YNFKEQ. This CDR3 is built from 18 residues. The CDR3 DNA reads as TGTGCCAGCAGCCAAGTACGGTACGGACTAGCGGGAGCGAATACGCAGTATTTT. It is translated as CASSQVRYGLAGANTQYF.

This rearrangement joins TRBV28 to TRBJ2-7, with D hard to call. V gave up 3 bases and J gave up 0 bases, with 12 bases separating them. The germline CDR1 and CDR2 sequences are MDHEN and SYDVKM. The length of the CDR3 is 15 residues. CDR3: CASSFSRTSSYEQYF. The CDR3 DNA reads TGTGCCAGCAGTTTCTCGCGGACGAGCTCCTACGAGCAGTACTTC.

CDR3 DNA sequence: TGTGCCAGCAGCTTAGTTAGGGAGGCCACTGAAGCTTTCTTT. Protein: CASSLVREATEAFF. The chain recombines TRBV7-8 with TRBJ1-1, with no clear D. Germline V CDR1 and CDR2: SGHVS, FQNEAQ. The V and J ends lost 1 base and 4 bases respectively, with 10 bases between them. This CDR3 spans 14 amino acids.

As to this clone: An end of the junction differs from the germline gene, which may be a read error. V and J are TRBV15 and TRBJ2-7, with D perhaps TRBD1 or TRBD2 (5 bases each). CDR3 length equals 12 residues. Looked up from germline, CDR1 is LNHNV and CDR2 is YYDKDF (reference sequence). The CDR3 DNA is TGTGCCACCAGCAGAGATTCGGGACCGGGGTGCTTC. Translating gives CATSRDSGPGCF.

V and J are TRBV7-9 and TRBJ2-7; D is unresolved. This CDR3 region has 13 residues. Trimming took 5 bases from V and 1 from J, leaving 9 bases between them. CDR1 is SEHNR and CDR2 is FQNEAQ in the germline V gene (reference sequence). CDR3 DNA: TGTGCCAGCAGCGCAACAAATTCCTACGAGCAGTACTTC. It is translated as CASSATNSYEQYF.

CDR3 in amino acids: CASSTGTENQPQHF. CDR3 nucleotides: TGCGCCAGCAGCACCGGGACCGAGAATCAGCCCCAGCATTTT. The chain couples TRBV5-1 to TRBJ1-5; D possibly corresponds to TRBD1 (5 bases). Trimming removed 4 bases at V and 4 bases at J, with 12 bases between. The CDR3 is made up of 14 amino acids. CDR1 and CDR2 (germline): SGHRS, YFSETQ.

This chain uses TRBV6-5 with TRBJ1-3; D is unclear. CDR1 and CDR2 (germline): MNHEY, SVGAGI. The length of the CDR3 is 14 residues. V was pared by 6 bases and J by 3 bases, with 12 bases between. The CDR3: CASSPLPYGNTIYF. The DNA of the CDR3 is TGTGCCAGCAGCCCCCTCCCATATGGAAACACCATATATTTT.

This chain uses TRBV4-1 with TRBJ2-2; D unclear. The CDR3 has 12 amino acids. Germline CDR1 MGHRA, CDR2 YSYEKL. With 8 bases removed from V and 3 bases from J, the gap between germline ends came to 7 bases. CDR3 region: CASGSDTGELFF. The CDR3 nucleotides read TGCGCCAGCGGGTCCGACACCGGGGAGCTGTTTTTT.

The chain joins TRBV6-2 or TRBV6-3 to TRBJ2-5, with 11 bases aligning to TRBD2. V shed 2 bases and J 5 bases; nucleotides not matched to a gene: 7. CDR1 MNHEY and CDR2 SVGEGT come from the germline V gene. The CDR3 runs to 16 residues. CDR3 bases: TGTGCCAGCAGTTACCTTAGCGGGAGGGCAAGGGAGACCCAGTACTTC. Its translation: CASSYLSGRARETQYF.

V usage is TRBV28 and J usage is TRBJ1-4; TRBD1 matches 10 bases. Germline CDR1 and CDR2: MDHEN and SYDVKM. This CDR3 comprises 15 residues. With 5 bases clipped from V and 10 bases from J, the junction kept 10 bases outside the gene matches. The CDR3 reads CASSPPGTGDGKLFF. The CDR3 region has the DNA TGTGCCAGCAGTCCTCCCGGGACAGGGGATGGAAAACTGTTTTTT. The entire variable domain, with the rest obtained from reference TRBV28 and TRBJ1-4, is as follows: DVKVTQSSRYLVKRTGEKVFLECVQDMDHENMFWYRQDPGLGLRLIYFSYDVKMKEKGDIPEGYSVSREKKERFSLILESASTNQTSMYLCASSPPGTGDGKLFFGSGTQLSVL.

The rearrangement links TRBV5-1 to TRBJ2-1, with D perhaps TRBD2 (6 bases). The CDR3 loop spans 13 amino acids. Trimming removed 2 bases at V and 6 bases at J, with 9 bases between. Germline V lookup: CDR1 SGHRS, CDR2 YFSETQ. Here the CDR3 DNA reads TGCGCCAGCAGCTTTGGACTATCCAATGAGCAGTTCTTC. It is translated as CASSFGLSNEQFF.

The chain links TRBV6-5 to TRBJ1-2; D not certain. Germline-derived CDR1 and CDR2 are MNHEY and SVGAGI. This CDR3 contains 12 residues. Deletions cut 8 bases from V and 2 bases from J, with 9 bases between. This CDR3 reads CASSRQNYGYTF. DNA of the CDR3: TGTGCCAGCTCTCGACAAAACTATGGCTACACCTTC.

The chain is built from TRBV11-2 and TRBJ1-2, with 8 bases that match TRBD1. Germline CDR1 is SGHAT and CDR2 is FQNNGV. The CDR3 sequence is 15 residues long. The V gene end was trimmed by 0 bases and the J gene end by 4 bases; junction bases not matched to a gene: 4. Here the CDR3 reads CASSLDGTGLYGYTF. The CDR3, as DNA: TGTGCCAGCAGCTTAGACGGGACAGGCCTCTATGGCTACACCTTC.

V and J are TRBV10-1 and TRBJ1-5; 7 nucleotides agree with TRBD1. The CDR3 runs 17 residues. The V segment lost 9 bases and the J segment 4 bases; nucleotides outside the gene matches: 18. In germline, CDR1 is WNHNN, CDR2 SYGVQD (reference sequence). CDR3 residues: CARRIGQAKFNNQPQHF. In DNA, the CDR3 is TGCGCCAGAAGGATAGGACAGGCCAAATTTAATAATCAGCCCCAGCATTTT.

The gene calls are TRBV21-1 and TRBJ1-5. TRBV21-1 is assigned pseudogene status. The CDR3 extends over 18 amino acids. CDR3 sequence reads: CASTPSRSLQYSNQPQHF. Written as DNA, the CDR3 is TGTGCCAGCACCCCGAGTCGATCCCTCCAGTATAGCAATCAGCCCCAGCATTTT.

The chain recombines TRBV7-2 with TRBJ1-5, with D possibly matching TRBD1 (5 bases). V gave up 2 bases and J gave up 8 bases, with 16 bases separating them. Per the germline V gene, CDR1 is SGHTA and CDR2 is FQGNSA. CDR3 length: 15 amino acids. The CDR3 protein is CASSLLGTGHEPQHF. CDR3 bases: TGTGCCAGCAGCTTATTGGGGACGGGTCACGAGCCCCAGCATTTT.

The chain combines TRBV20-1 with TRBJ2-7; TRBD1 or TRBD2 may be the D gene (5 bases each). The V gene's germline CDR1 is DFQATT and CDR2 SNEGSKA (reference sequence). The CDR3 is 10 residues long. Trimming removed 4 bases from V and 6 bases from J, with 7 bases in between. The CDR3 is CSATGTEQYF. The CDR3 DNA sequence: TGCAGTGCTACAGGGACCGAGCAGTACTTC.

The rearrangement links TRBV28 to TRBJ1-5; TRBD1 matches 7 bases. There are 14 residues in the CDR3. V shed 5 bases and J 5 bases; nucleotides not matched to a gene: 6. The germline CDR1 and CDR2 sequences are MDHEN and SYDVKM. The CDR3 DNA reads TGTGCCAGCAGTCCCCCAGGGGGGGATCAGCCCCAGCATTTT. Protein: CASSPPGGDQPQHF. Full variable domain (missing parts from reference TRBV28 and TRBJ1-5): DVKVTQSSRYLVKRTGEKVFLECVQDMDHENMFWYRQDPGLGLRLIYFSYDVKMKEKGDIPEGYSVSREKKERFSLILESASTNQTSMYLCASSPPGGDQPQHFGDGTRLSIL.

This rearrangement joins TRBV10-3 to TRBJ2-5; 16 bases fit TRBD2. V was pared by 9 bases and J by 5 bases, with 9 bases of the junction left unmatched. This CDR3 spans 16 amino acids. CDR1 is ENHRY and CDR2 is SYGVKD in the germline V gene. The CDR3 nucleotides are TGTGCCATAGGGGGACTAGCGGGAGGGCCCGGTGAGACCCAGTACTTC. Its translation is CAIGGLAGGPGETQYF.

This chain uses TRBV18 with TRBJ2-2; TRBD2 matches 10 bases. CDR3 length: 16 amino acids. Losses at the gene ends were 4 bases for V and 2 bases for J; bases not matched to a gene: 4. Germline lookup yields CDR1 KGHSH and CDR2 LQKENI. This CDR3 is CASSLWTSGNTGELFF. CDR3 coding DNA: TGTGCCAGCTCACTCTGGACTAGCGGAAACACCGGGGAGCTGTTTTTT.